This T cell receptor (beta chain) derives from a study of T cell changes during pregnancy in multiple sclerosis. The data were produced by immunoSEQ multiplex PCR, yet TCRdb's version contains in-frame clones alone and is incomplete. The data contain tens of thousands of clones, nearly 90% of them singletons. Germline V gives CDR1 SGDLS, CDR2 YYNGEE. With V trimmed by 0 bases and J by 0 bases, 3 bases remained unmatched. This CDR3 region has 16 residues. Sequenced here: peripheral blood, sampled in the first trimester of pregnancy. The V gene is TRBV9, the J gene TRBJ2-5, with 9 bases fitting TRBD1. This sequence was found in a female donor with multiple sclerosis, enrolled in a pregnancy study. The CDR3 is CASSVEGQGYQETQYF. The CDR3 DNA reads TGTGCCAGCAGCGTAGAAGGACAGGGGTACCAAGAGACCCAGTACTTC.